Here is one T cell receptor beta chain with its context. Its recognized antigen is unknown. Base qualities are not recorded, but no much larger clone differs from it by a single base. The sequencing machine was an Illumina NovaSeq 6000. TCRalpha and TCRbeta cDNA libraries were built by 5'RACE with constant-segment primers, adding sample barcodes and unique molecular identifiers. RNA was extracted from every sample with Trizol reagent. The libraries were amplified in two PCR steps, and the second step added a second sample barcode and Illumina TruSeq adapters. The libraries were sequenced on an Illumina NovaSeq using 2 x 150 bp paired-end reads. The authors processed their data as follows. With migec v1.2.7, reads were demultiplexed and then collapsed into UMI-guided consensus sequences. Using mixcr v2.1.11, UMI consensuses were aligned to TRA and TRB V and J templates and then assembled into clonotypes. Expanded or contracted clonotypes were those called significant by both edgeR and NoisET, with noise models trained on biological replicates. edgeR calls used a false discovery rate-adjusted p below 0.01 and a log2 fold-change threshold of 1. PCA with hierarchical clustering of max-normalized trajectories of the 1000 most abundant clonotypes was used as exploratory dynamics analysis. Separately sequenced CD4+ and CD8+ repertoires were used to assign a CD4 or CD8 phenotype to each responding clone. The raw public data were reprocessed by TCRdb itself: fastp quality trimming at Q25, MiXCR clonotype calling, in-frame beta chains only. Rows are unified per CDR3 protein, each entry keeping the most common DNA and genes. What appears here as the V and J calls and clone size reflects TCRdb's work, not the paper's. The sample contains 200,000 to 250,000 distinct CDR3 sequences, approximately 10% of them found a single time. The ten top clones hold roughly 3.2% of the sample.

This specimen comes from a study of T-cell memory formation after mild COVID-19 (dated by TCRdb to the early 2020s). About the full investigation: TCR sequence clusters from the two donors were largely donor specific. Longitudinal TCRalpha and TCRbeta repertoire sequencing tracked T-cell clones expanding and contracting after mild COVID-19 in a couple of donors. Two young, previously healthy adult volunteers made up the cohort, one male and one female.

Ficoll-Paque density gradient centrifugation was used to isolate PBMCs. From its cysteine to its phenylalanine, the CDR3 spans 11 amino acids. Just the 33-base CDR3 DNA is kept, in frame starting at base 1. The germline ends are 9 bases apart after V is trimmed by 7 bases and J by 9 bases. Overall results and qualifications from the work: Whether the second-wave clones peaking on day 37 were SARS-CoV-2 specific was not confirmed. The study included only a couple of mild cases, and larger cohorts that include severe cases with pre-infection samples were judged to be necessary. Contracting CD4+ clones turned up mainly in the CM and EM memory subsets, whereas EMRA was where CD8+ clones were enriched. Some responding clones were detected in pre-infection memory, suggesting pre-existing cross-reactive memory T cells joined the SARS-CoV-2 response. Balanced CD4/CD8 phenotypes were observed for clones contracting from day 15 to 85, whereas a bias towards CD4+ was observed for a second wave of clones expanding from day 15 to 37.

The source material was PBMCs or a T cell subset sorted from them (not recorded which). This chain is built from TRBV12-3 or TRBV12-4 and TRBJ1-4; no confident D gene assignment can be made. The receptor was isolated from a man in his late teens or twenties who had mild COVID-19 (a few samples of this study predate the infection). The sample titles of this study are shuffled in the database, so cell type and time point are left out; the donor was told from shared clones. The DNA is TGTGCCAGCACCCCCGGGCAAAAACTGTTTTTT. It translates as CASTPGQKLFF.